The T cell receptor (beta chain) described here comes from a study of T cell repertoires in cytomegalovirus infection. Study summary: From public TCR beta signatures came an indication of both CMV infection and matching HLA type.

This clonotype was counted many times. Its antigen is unknown. Trimming cost V 3 bases and J 4 bases, with 10 bases left between them. Germline-derived CDR1 and CDR2 are SGHTA and FQGNSA. The CDR3 totals 13 residues. Study-level points and caveats: Dominating the ex vivo response were HLA-C-restricted CMV-specific TCR beta clonotypes. Using cumulative public TCR beta family frequency, the authors identified those who carried CMV together with the relevant HLA.

TCRdb analysed the reads with MiXCR anew, one entry per CDR3 protein. The sample holds over 150,000 distinct CDR3 sequences, about 21% seen once. Sequenced sample: PBMCs. The TCR originated in a human donor in good health (CMV status not recorded). Some clones in this sample may be carry-over from other donors' samples. This chain joins TRBV7-2 and TRBJ2-7; tentative D call: TRBD1 (5 bases). In nucleotides, the CDR3 is TGTGCCAGCAGCTTGTTACAGGCGTACGAGCAGTACTTC. This translates into CASSLLQAYEQYF.